What follows are 7 T cell receptor beta chains derived from one specimen sequenced in a study of spatial heterogeneity in lung cancer. TCRdb re-derived calls from the 5' RACE reads in MiXCR, one entry per CDR3 protein. Seen here are approximately 9,400 distinct CDR3 sequences, roughly 4.8% observed once, and the top ten hold approximately 30%. Time point of the sample: sample taken at primary tumor resection. Unsorted whole RNA samples from tumor, nontumor lung or frozen PBMC were sequenced. Material: PBMCs, obtained at surgery. The receptors were gathered from a male donor with early-stage non-small cell lung cancer.

In its sample, this clonotype was seen many times. This beta chain lies outside the target of a library built for alpha chains; its clone size means little. The chain employs TRBV27 and TRBJ2-1, with 9 bases aligning to TRBD1. After removal of 2 bases from V and 6 bases from J, the junction contained 11 bases not matched to a gene. CDR3 length: 17 residues. CDR1 MNHEY and CDR2 SMNVEV come from the germline V gene (reference sequence). The CDR3 spells CASSLIQGTGPANEQFF. In DNA form, the CDR3 reads TGTGCCAGCAGTTTAATCCAAGGGACAGGGCCTGCCAATGAGCAGTTCTTC.

This clonotype was counted many times. Within a library made for alpha chains, this beta chain is off target, and its count is uninformative. The rearrangement links TRBV7-2 to TRBJ2-4; D possibly corresponds to TRBD1 (5 bases). V was cut by 5 bases and J by 6 bases, with 5 bases left in between. This CDR3 is built from 11 residues. Germline V gene lookup returns CDR1 SGHTA and CDR2 FQGNSA. Here the CDR3 DNA reads TGTGCCAGCAGCCAGGGAAACATTCAGTACTTC. It specifies CASSQGNIQYF. Supplemented by reference TRBV7-2 and TRBJ2-4, the full variable domain reads GAGVSQSPSNKVTEKGKDVELRCDPISGHTALYWYRQSLGQGLEFLIYFQGNSAPDKSGLPSDRFSAERTGGSVSTLTIQRTQQEDSAVYLCASSQGNIQYFGAGTRLSVL.

By frequency in the sample, this clonotype is medium-sized. With the library built for alpha chains, this beta chain is off target and its frequency is not meaningful. The chain carries TRBV7-9 and TRBJ1-4; D gene unclear. Germline values: CDR1 SEHNR, CDR2 FQNEAQ (reference sequence). The CDR3 totals 14 residues. V lost 1 base and J 7 bases, leaving 10 bases between the germline ends. DNA of the CDR3: TGTGCCAGCAGCTTAGGCGGCTACATTGAAAAACTGTTTTTT. This translates into CASSLGGYIEKLFF. Combining the CDR3 with reference TRBV7-9 and TRBJ1-4 gives the whole variable domain DTGVSQNPRHKITKRGQNVTFRCDPISEHNRLYWYRQTLGQGPEFLTYFQNEAQLEKSRLLSDRFSAERPKGSFSTLEIQRTEQGDSAMYLCASSLGGYIEKLFFGSGTQLSVL.

This clonotype occurred many times. Little can be read into the size of this beta chain, an off-target read in a library designed for alpha chains. The chain joins TRBV7-9 to TRBJ1-2; D remains ambiguous. V was cut by 5 bases and J by 8 bases, with 15 bases left in between. The V gene's germline CDR1 is SEHNR and CDR2 FQNEAQ (reference sequence). The CDR3 is made up of 13 amino acids. CDR3 region: CASSPRTDFGYTF. The CDR3 coding sequence is TGTGCCAGCAGCCCCAGGACGGACTTCGGCTACACCTTC.

This clonotype has a count of ten or more. This beta chain is a stray sequence in a library constructed for alpha chains; its clone size is not meaningful. The chain couples TRBV20-1 to TRBJ1-6, with 9 bases fitting TRBD1. The CDR3 runs 13 residues. Germline assignment: CDR1 DFQATT and CDR2 SNEGSKA (reference sequence). Trimming at V came to 6 bases and at J to 6 bases, leaving 3 bases not matched to a gene. The CDR3 nucleotides are TGCAGTGCGAGGGACAGGGTTAATTCACCCCTCCACTTT. Translation: CSARDRVNSPLHF.

This clonotype was seen only a few times. Because this beta chain is a stray read in a library intended to capture alpha chains, its abundance should not be given much weight. The chain has TRBV27 and TRBJ1-2; 9 bases match TRBD1. The germline V gene encodes CDR1 MNHEY and CDR2 SMNVEV (reference sequence). The ends lost 4 bases at V and 4 bases at J; junction bases unmatched: 7. The CDR3 consists of 15 residues. The CDR3 coding sequence is TGTGCCAGCAGTTCGAGGGGGGACAGGGTCTATGGCTACACCTTC. It translates to CASSSRGDRVYGYTF.

This clonotype was seen ten or more times. Because the library targeted alpha chains, this beta chain is an off-target read whose size means little. The rearrangement joins TRBV6-1 to TRBJ1-6, with a tentative D call TRBD1 (5 bases). The CDR3 spans 14 residues. Per the germline V gene, CDR1 is MNHNS and CDR2 is SASEGT. V lost 4 bases and J 7 bases, leaving 11 bases between the germline ends. CDR3 DNA: TGTGCCAGCAGTGGCGACAGTGGAAATTCACCCCTCCACTTT. It translates to CASSGDSGNSPLHF.